These T cell receptor beta chains were read from a single sample in a study of shared clonotypes between healthy human individuals. Data came from immunoSEQ multiplex PCR; TCRdb stores just in-frame clones and leaves some out. The profile covers about 2.3 million clones, with around 93% appearing a single time and 0.3% to 0.4% taken by the ten largest. The sequenced sample consisted of naive CD4+ T cells from PBMCs. The source is a young man in good health. Some clones in this sample may be carry-over from other donors' samples. Each CDR3 is given with its conserved first and last residue. Fields, in order: CDR3 DNA, CDR3 protein, J gene, clone size, D gene, V gene, CDR3 length. D genes are given only for firm matches. Not all rows give a size; the values are once, few, many and, for expanded clones, a class.

TGCGCCAGCAGCTTGGAGGTCCACATGAACACTGAAGCTTTCTTT | CASSLEVHMNTEAFF | TRBJ1-1 | NA | NA | TRBV5-1 | 15
TGTGCCACCAGCGGATCCGGGACAGGAGCCTACGAGCAGTACTTC | CATSGSGTGAYEQYF | TRBJ2-7 | NA | TRBD1 | TRBV15 | 15
TGCGCCAGCAGCTTTGTAGCGGCCCAGGGGGGCAATGAGCAGTTCTTC | CASSFVAAQGGNEQFF | TRBJ2-1 | NA | NA | TRBV5-1 | 16
TGTGCCAGCTCACCCCTCCATGCTGTCGAAGAGCAGTTCTTC | CASSPLHAVEEQFF | TRBJ2-1 | NA | NA | TRBV18 | 14
TGTGCCAGCTCATTTAACTTGAACACTGAAGCTTTCTTT | CASSFNLNTEAFF | TRBJ1-1 | NA | NA | TRBV18 | 13
TGCGCCAGCAGCTTGGTGCTAGCGGGAACATACGAGCAGTACTTC | CASSLVLAGTYEQYF | TRBJ2-7 | NA | TRBD2 | TRBV5-1 | 15
TGTGCCAGCAGCCAATCCCTCCCGGTGGATGGCTACACCTTC | CASSQSLPVDGYTF | TRBJ1-2 | NA | NA | TRBV16 | 14
TGTGCCAGCTCACAACAGGCCCCCCCTGAGACCCAGTACTTC | CASSQQAPPETQYF | TRBJ2-5 | NA | NA | TRBV18 | 14
TGTGCCAGCAGTCGGACTAGCGGACGCTACGAGCAGTACTTC | CASSRTSGRYEQYF | TRBJ2-7 | NA | TRBD2 | TRBV6-5 | 14
TGCGCCAGCAGCCCCACCCGACGGCCCTTGATGAACACTGAAGCTTTCTTT | CASSPTRRPLMNTEAFF | TRBJ1-1 | NA | NA | TRBV5-1 | 17
TGTGCCAGCAGCCAAGGCGCAGATACGCAGTATTTT | CASSQGADTQYF | TRBJ2-3 | once | NA | TRBV7-2 | 12
TGTGCCAGCAGTCCTCTACTGACAGGGAACACTGAAGCTTTCTTT | CASSPLLTGNTEAFF | TRBJ1-1 | NA | NA | TRBV6-7 | 15
TGTGCCAGCAGTACAGGGATTAACTATGGCTACACCTTC | CASSTGINYGYTF | TRBJ1-2 | NA | NA | TRBV2 | 13
TGTGCCAGCAGCTCAACAGGGGAAGAGCAGTACTTC | CASSSTGEEQYF | TRBJ2-7 | NA | TRBD1 | TRBV5-4 | 12
TGTGCCAGCTGGAAGGACAGACTCAACACTGAAGCTTTCTTT | CASWKDRLNTEAFF | TRBJ1-1 | few | NA | TRBV27 | 14
TGTGCCAGCAGTGAATACGAGCGGGATACGCAGTATTTT | CASSEYERDTQYF | TRBJ2-3 | NA | NA | TRBV6-1 | 13
TGCAGCGTTATCGCAGGACGCCAAGCTTTCTTT | CSVIAGRQAFF | TRBJ1-1 | NA | NA | TRBV29-1 | 11
TGTGCCAGCGTTGGGCTAGCGGGAGGTCGAGCCGGGGAGCTGTTTTTT | CASVGLAGGRAGELFF | TRBJ2-2 | once | TRBD2 | TRBV27 | 16
TGTGCCAGCAGCTTACGCGGACAGGGGCCCCCGGAGCAGTACTTC | CASSLRGQGPPEQYF | TRBJ2-7 | NA | TRBD1 | TRBV7-2 | 15
TGCGCCAGCAGCGCAACACTAGCGGGACAAGAGACCCAGTACTTC | CASSATLAGQETQYF | TRBJ2-5 | NA | TRBD2 | TRBV5-1 | 15
TGTGCCAGCAGCAAAGGGGGTCCGGGCGGGACAGCAAACAGTGCAACTAATGAAAAACTGTTTTTT | CASSKGGPGGTANSATNEKLFF | TRBJ1-4 | NA | NA | TRBV21-1 | 22
TGTGCCAGCAGCCAAGCGGGACAGGGTAGGTCCTACGAGCAGTACTTC | CASSQAGQGRSYEQYF | TRBJ2-7 | NA | TRBD1 | TRBV7-8 | 16
TGTGCCAGCACCGGGGACTTTTCCGGGGAGCTGTTTTTT | CASTGDFSGELFF | TRBJ2-2 | NA | NA | TRBV6-1 | 13
TGTGCCGGACTAGGTCAGCCCCAGCATTTT | CAGLGQPQHF | TRBJ1-5 | NA | NA | TRBV19 | 10
TGTGCCAGCTCACCACCGCTGGGCTGGGAGCAGTTCTTC | CASSPPLGWEQFF | TRBJ2-1 | NA | NA | TRBV18 | 13
TGTGCCAGCAGCTTTTTCCAATTGCAGTACTTC | CASSFFQLQYF | TRBJ2-7 | NA | NA | TRBV11-2 | 11
TGTGCCAGCTCACCAACTGGGAACGGGGAGCTGTTTTTT | CASSPTGNGELFF | TRBJ2-2 | NA | NA | TRBV18 | 13
TGTGCCAGTATCGGGGGACAGCCATATGGCTACACCTTC | CASIGGQPYGYTF | TRBJ1-2 | once | TRBD1 | TRBV19 | 13
TGTGCCAGCAATCGCGGGGGAGAAACCGGGGAGCTGTTTTTT | CASNRGGETGELFF | TRBJ2-2 | once | TRBD2 | TRBV5-4 | 14
TGTGCCAGCAGTTTATGGGGTTACGAGCAGTACTTC | CASSLWGYEQYF | TRBJ2-7 | once | NA | TRBV28 | 12
TGTGCCAGCAGCCCTATACTGGGGTCCGGGGAGCTGTTTTTT | CASSPILGSGELFF | TRBJ2-2 | NA | NA | TRBV11-2 | 14
TGTGCCAGCAGGGACCGAGGGGACACCAATCAGCCCCAGCATTTT | CASRDRGDTNQPQHF | TRBJ1-5 | NA | NA | TRBV6-6 | 15
TGTGCCAGCATCCCGACAGGGGGCTCAGAAAAACTGTTTTTT | CASIPTGGSEKLFF | TRBJ1-4 | NA | TRBD1 | TRBV6-6 | 14
TGTGCCAGCAGCCTGGGGGGGACTAGCGGTTCCATCGGGGAGACCCAGTACTTC | CASSLGGTSGSIGETQYF | TRBJ2-5 | NA | TRBD2 | TRBV11-2 | 18
TGTGCCAGCAGTGACTATCAAGAGACCCAGTACTTC | CASSDYQETQYF | TRBJ2-5 | NA | NA | TRBV6-4 | 12
TGTGCCAGCAGCCTAACCGGGACGGAGTCCTACGAGCAGTACTTC | CASSLTGTESYEQYF | TRBJ2-7 | NA | NA | TRBV5-5 | 15
TGCGCCAGCAGCTCCACTAGGGTTGAAGCTTTCTTT | CASSSTRVEAFF | TRBJ1-1 | NA | NA | TRBV5-1 | 12
TGTGCCATCAGTGACCCACCAAATGAAAAACTGTTTTTT | CAISDPPNEKLFF | TRBJ1-4 | NA | NA | TRBV10-3 | 13
TGTGCCAGCAGCGTAAGGACTAGCGGAACTAGCGGGGAGCTGTTTTTT | CASSVRTSGTSGELFF | TRBJ2-2 | NA | TRBD2 | TRBV9 | 16
TGTGCCAGCAGTACACCGGGACAGGAGATCTACGAGCAGTACTTC | CASSTPGQEIYEQYF | TRBJ2-7 | NA | TRBD1 | TRBV28 | 15
TGTGCCAGCAGCGGTGGCTCCTACAATGAGCAGTTCTTC | CASSGGSYNEQFF | TRBJ2-1 | NA | NA | TRBV9 | 13
TGTGCCAGCAGTTCCGGACCTGAGCAGTACTTC | CASSSGPEQYF | TRBJ2-7 | NA | NA | TRBV28 | 11
TGTGCCAGCAGCACCGGGACAGGGGGGTCCTCTGGAAACACCATATATTTT | CASSTGTGGSSGNTIYF | TRBJ1-3 | NA | TRBD1 | TRBV5-4 | 17
TGTGCCAGCAGCTTGTTAGGAGCAGGCTACAATGAGCAGTTCTTC | CASSLLGAGYNEQFF | TRBJ2-1 | NA | NA | TRBV5-4 | 15
TGTGCCAGCAGCCGCCCCGGACAGGGGAAGAGGGGCGAGCAGTACTTC | CASSRPGQGKRGEQYF | TRBJ2-7 | NA | TRBD1 | TRBV14 | 16
TGTGCCAGCAGCTTAATAATGTACGAGCAGTACTTC | CASSLIMYEQYF | TRBJ2-7 | NA | NA | TRBV7-2 | 12
TGCAGTGCTGAACTACGGGATACGCAGTATTTT | CSAELRDTQYF | TRBJ2-3 | NA | NA | TRBV20-1 | 11
TGTGCCTTCGGAGCGGGAGGGGCCGGGGAGCTGTTTTTT | CAFGAGGAGELFF | TRBJ2-2 | NA | TRBD2 | TRBV7-9 | 13
TGTGCCAGCAGGGAGGGATCAGAGCAGCCCCAGCATTTT | CASREGSEQPQHF | TRBJ1-5 | NA | NA | TRBV6-1 | 13
TGCGCCAGCAGCTTGGAGTCCCTAGGGGCCTACGAGCAGTACTTC | CASSLESLGAYEQYF | TRBJ2-7 | NA | NA | TRBV5-1 | 15
TGTGCCAGCAGCTCCGGGCGTACTTCCTCCCCCTACGAGCAGTACTTC | CASSSGRTSSPYEQYF | TRBJ2-7 | NA | NA | TRBV7-8 | 16
TGTGCCAGCAGTCTCCGGTGGAGGGAAAAACTGTTTTTT | CASSLRWREKLFF | TRBJ1-4 | NA | NA | TRBV28 | 13
TGCGCCAGCAGCTTGACCCGACAGGGGGCCTCCCTCGGTGAAGCTTTCTTT | CASSLTRQGASLGEAFF | TRBJ1-1 | once | TRBD1 | TRBV5-1 | 17